This T cell receptor (beta chain) originates from a study of cytomegalovirus exposure and HLA in healthy donors. Study details: Prior work identified roughly 120 million unique TCR beta sequences in about 179 million T cells.

The PCR employed 60 Vbeta primers together with 13 Jbeta primers. Some clones are missing from TCRdb's copy, which holds only in-frame ones; the method was immunoSEQ multiplex PCR. The table includes some 100,000 clones, 60% to 85% detected once. CDR3 length: 15 amino acids. V was pared by 1 base and J by 0 bases, with 11 bases between. In germline, CDR1 is SGHDT, CDR2 YYEEEE. This receptor was obtained from a man in his fifties or sixties in good health and CMV-seropositive. Sequenced input: PBMCs. The chain couples TRBV5-6 to TRBJ2-7, with D unclear. The DNA for the CDR3 is TGTGCCAGCAGCTTGTGGCGAGAGGTCTCCTACGAGCAGTACTTC. It encodes CASSLWREVSYEQYF. Combining the CDR3 with reference TRBV5-6 and TRBJ2-7 gives the whole variable domain DAGVTQSPTHLIKTRGQQVTLRCSPKSGHDTVSWYQQALGQGPQFIFQYYEEEERQRGNFPDRFSGHQFPNYSSELNVNALLLGDSALYLCASSLWREVSYEQYFGPGTRLTVT.